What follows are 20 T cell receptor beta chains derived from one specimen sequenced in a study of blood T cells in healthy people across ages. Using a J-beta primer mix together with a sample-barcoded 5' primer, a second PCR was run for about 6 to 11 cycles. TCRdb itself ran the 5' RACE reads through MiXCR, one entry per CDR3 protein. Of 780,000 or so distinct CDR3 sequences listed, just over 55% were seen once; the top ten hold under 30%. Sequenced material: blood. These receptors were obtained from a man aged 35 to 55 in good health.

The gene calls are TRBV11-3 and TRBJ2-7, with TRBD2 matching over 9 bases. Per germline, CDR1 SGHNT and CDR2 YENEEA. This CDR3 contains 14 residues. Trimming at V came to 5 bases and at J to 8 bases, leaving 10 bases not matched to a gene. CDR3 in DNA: TGTGCCAGCAGCCCCAGCGGGAGGCAAGTCAAGCAGTACTTC. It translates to CASSPSGRQVKQYF.

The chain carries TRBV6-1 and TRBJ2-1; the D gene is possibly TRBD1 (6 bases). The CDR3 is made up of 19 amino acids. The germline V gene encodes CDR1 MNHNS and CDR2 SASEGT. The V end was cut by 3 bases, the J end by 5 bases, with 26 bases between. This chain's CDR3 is CASSDTGMEVVMRNNEQFF. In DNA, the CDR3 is TGTGCCAGCAGTGACACAGGGATGGAAGTAGTCATGCGAAACAATGAGCAGTTCTTC.

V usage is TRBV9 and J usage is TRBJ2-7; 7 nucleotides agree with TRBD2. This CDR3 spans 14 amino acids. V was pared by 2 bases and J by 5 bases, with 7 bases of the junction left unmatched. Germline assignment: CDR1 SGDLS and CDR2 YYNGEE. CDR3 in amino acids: CASSVAGDLNEQYF. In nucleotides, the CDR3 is TGTGCCAGCAGCGTGGCGGGAGATTTGAACGAGCAGTACTTC. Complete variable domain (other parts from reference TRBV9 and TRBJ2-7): DSGVTQTPKHLITATGQRVTLRCSPRSGDLSVYWYQQSLDQGLQFLIQYYNGEERAKGNILERFSAQQFPDLHSELNLSSLELGDSALYFCASSVAGDLNEQYFGPGTRLTVT.

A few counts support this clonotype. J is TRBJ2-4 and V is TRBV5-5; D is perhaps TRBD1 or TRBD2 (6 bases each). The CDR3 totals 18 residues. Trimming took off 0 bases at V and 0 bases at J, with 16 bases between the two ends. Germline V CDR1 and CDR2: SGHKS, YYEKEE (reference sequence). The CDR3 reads CASSLEGGGGLAKNIQYF. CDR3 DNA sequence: TGTGCCAGCAGCTTGGAGGGCGGAGGGGGGTTAGCCAAAAACATTCAGTACTTC. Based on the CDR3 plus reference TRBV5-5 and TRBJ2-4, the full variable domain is DAGVTQSPTHLIKTRGQQVTLRCSPISGHKSVSWYQQVLGQGPQFIFQYYEKEERGRGNFPDRFSARQFPNYSSELNVNALLLGDSALYLCASSLEGGGGLAKNIQYFGAGTRLSVL.

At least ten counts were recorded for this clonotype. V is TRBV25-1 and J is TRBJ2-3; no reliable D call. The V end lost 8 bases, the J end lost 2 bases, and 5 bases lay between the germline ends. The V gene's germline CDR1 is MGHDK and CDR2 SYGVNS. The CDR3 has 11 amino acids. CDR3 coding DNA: TGTGCCAGCGGATTCACAGATACGCAGTATTTT. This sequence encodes CASGFTDTQYF.

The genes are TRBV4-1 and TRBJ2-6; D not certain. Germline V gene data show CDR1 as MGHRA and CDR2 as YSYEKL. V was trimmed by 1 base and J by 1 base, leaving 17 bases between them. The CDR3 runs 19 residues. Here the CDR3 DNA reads TGCGCCAGCAGCCAAGCGGACGGCAGGCCCAAGTCTGGGGCCAACGTCCTGACTTTC. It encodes CASSQADGRPKSGANVLTF.

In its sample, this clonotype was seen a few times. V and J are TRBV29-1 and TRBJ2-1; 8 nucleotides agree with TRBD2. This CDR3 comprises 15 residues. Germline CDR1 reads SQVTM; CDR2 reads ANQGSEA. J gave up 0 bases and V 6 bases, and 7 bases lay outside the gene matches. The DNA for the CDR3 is TGCAGCGTCCCCGGCGGGGGGAGCTCCTACAATGAGCAGTTCTTC. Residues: CSVPGGGSSYNEQFF.

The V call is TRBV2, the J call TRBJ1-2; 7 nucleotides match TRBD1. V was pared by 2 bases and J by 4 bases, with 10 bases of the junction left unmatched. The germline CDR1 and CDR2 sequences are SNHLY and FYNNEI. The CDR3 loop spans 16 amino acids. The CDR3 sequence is CASSERPGQTTYGYTF. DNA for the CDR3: TGTGCCAGCAGTGAACGGCCGGGACAGACTACCTATGGCTACACCTTC. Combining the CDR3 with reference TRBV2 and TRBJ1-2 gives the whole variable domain EPEVTQTPSHQVTQMGQEVILRCVPISNHLYFYWYRQILGQKVEFLVSFYNNEISEKSEIFDDQFSVERPDGSNFTLKIRSTKLEDSAMYFCASSERPGQTTYGYTFGSGTRLTVV.

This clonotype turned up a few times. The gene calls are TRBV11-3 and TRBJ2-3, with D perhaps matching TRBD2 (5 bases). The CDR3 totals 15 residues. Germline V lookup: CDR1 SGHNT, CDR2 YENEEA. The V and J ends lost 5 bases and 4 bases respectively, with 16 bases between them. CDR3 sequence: CASSPHPLEADTQYF. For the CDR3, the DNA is TGTGCCAGCAGCCCACACCCACTGGAGGCAGATACGCAGTATTTT.

DNA for the CDR3: TGCAGTGCAACTCCCGAGGCTAGCGGGAGGAGGCAAGAGACCCAGTACTTC. It is translated as CSATPEASGRRQETQYF. This chain joins TRBV20-1 and TRBJ2-5; 11 bases match TRBD2. Per germline, CDR1 DFQATT and CDR2 SNEGSKA (reference sequence). This CDR3 is built from 17 residues. J was trimmed by 2 bases and V by 6 bases; bases with no gene match: 14.

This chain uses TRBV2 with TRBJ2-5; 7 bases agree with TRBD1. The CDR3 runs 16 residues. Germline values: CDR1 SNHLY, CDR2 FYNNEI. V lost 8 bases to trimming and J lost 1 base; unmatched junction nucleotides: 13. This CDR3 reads CASEALGTDFQETQYF. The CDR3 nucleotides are TGTGCCAGCGAGGCTTTAGGGACAGACTTCCAAGAGACCCAGTACTTC.

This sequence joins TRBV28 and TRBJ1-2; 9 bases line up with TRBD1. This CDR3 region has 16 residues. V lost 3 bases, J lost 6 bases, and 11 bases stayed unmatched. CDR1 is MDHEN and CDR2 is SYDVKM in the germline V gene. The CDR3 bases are TGTGCCAGCAGTTTGGCCGGGACAGGGCCTCCTGATGGCTACACCTTC. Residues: CASSLAGTGPPDGYTF.

The CDR3 DNA reads as TGTGCCAGCAGCTCCCCAGCCCAGAGGTATGGCTACACCTTC. Translation: CASSSPAQRYGYTF. The V call is TRBV7-2, the J call TRBJ1-2; D gene ambiguous. Trimming removed 4 bases at V and 5 bases at J, with 14 bases between. In germline, CDR1 is SGHTA, CDR2 FQGNSA. The CDR3 runs 14 residues.

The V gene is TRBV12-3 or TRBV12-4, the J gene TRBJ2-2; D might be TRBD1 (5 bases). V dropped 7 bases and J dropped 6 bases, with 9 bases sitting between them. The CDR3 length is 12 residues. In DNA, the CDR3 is TGTGCCAGCACCCAGGGTGCCGGGGAGCTGTTTTTT. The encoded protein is CASTQGAGELFF.

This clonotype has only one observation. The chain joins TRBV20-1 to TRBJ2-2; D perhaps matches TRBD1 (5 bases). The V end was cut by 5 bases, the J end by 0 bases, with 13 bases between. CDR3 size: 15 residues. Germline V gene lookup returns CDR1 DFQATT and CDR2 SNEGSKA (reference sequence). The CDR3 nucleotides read TGCAGTGCTCCGAGACTGACAGCGAACACCGGGGAGCTGTTTTTT. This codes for CSAPRLTANTGELFF.

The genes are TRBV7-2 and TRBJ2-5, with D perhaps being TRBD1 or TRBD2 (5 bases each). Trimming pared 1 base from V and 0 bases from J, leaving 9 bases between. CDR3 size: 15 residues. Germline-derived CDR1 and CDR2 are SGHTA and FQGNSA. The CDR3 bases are TGTGCCAGCAGCTTAGGACGGGGCAACCAAGAGACCCAGTACTTC. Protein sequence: CASSLGRGNQETQYF.

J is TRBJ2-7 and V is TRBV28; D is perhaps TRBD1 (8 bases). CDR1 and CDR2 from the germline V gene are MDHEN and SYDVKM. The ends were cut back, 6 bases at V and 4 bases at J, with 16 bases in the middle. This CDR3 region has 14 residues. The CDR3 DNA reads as TGTGCCAGCAGACCCACAGGGGGGGTATACGAGCAGTACTTC. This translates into CASRPTGGVYEQYF.

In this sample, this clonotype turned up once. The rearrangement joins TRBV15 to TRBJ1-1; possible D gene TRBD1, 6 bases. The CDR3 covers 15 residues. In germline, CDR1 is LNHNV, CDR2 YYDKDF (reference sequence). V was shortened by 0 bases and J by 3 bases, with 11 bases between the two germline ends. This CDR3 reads CATSRDPGQYTEAFF. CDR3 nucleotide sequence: TGTGCCACCAGCAGAGACCCTGGACAGTACACTGAAGCTTTCTTT.

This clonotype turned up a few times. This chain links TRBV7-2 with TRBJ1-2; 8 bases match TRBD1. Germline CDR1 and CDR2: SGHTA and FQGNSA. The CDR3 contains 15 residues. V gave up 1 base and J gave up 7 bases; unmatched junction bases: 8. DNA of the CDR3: TGTGCCAGCAGCTTAGTGGTACAGGGGGTAACTGGCTACACCTTC. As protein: CASSLVVQGVTGYTF.

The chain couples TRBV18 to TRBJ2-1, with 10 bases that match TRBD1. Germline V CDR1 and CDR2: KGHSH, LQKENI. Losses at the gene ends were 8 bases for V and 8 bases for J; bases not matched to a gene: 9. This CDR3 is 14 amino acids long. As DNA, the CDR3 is TGTGCCAGCATCCGGGACAGGGGTCTCGATGAGCAGTTCTTC. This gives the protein CASIRDRGLDEQFF.